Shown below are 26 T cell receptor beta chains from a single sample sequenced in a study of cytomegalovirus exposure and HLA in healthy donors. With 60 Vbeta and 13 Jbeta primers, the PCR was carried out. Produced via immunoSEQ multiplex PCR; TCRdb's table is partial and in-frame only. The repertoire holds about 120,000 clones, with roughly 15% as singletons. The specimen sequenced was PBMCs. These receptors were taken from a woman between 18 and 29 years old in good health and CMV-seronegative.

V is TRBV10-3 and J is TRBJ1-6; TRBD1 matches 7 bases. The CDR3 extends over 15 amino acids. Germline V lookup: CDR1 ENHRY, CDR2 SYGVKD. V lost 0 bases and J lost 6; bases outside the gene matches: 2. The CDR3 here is CAISESEGANSPLHF. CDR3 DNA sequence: TGTGCCATCAGTGAGTCCGAGGGGGCTAATTCACCCCTCCACTTT.

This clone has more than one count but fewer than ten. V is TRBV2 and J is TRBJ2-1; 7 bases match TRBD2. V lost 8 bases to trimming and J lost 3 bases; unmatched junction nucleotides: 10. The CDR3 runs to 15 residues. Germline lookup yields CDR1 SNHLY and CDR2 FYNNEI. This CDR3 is CASGYGSGVYNEQFF. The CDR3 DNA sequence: TGTGCCAGCGGGTACGGAAGCGGGGTCTACAATGAGCAGTTCTTC.

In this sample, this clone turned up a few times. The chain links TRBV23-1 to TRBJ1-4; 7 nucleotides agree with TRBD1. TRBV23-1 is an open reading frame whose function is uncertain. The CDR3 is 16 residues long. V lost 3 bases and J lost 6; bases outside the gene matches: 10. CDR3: CASSQGGQPEYEKLFF. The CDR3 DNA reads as TGCGCCAGCAGTCAGGGGGGACAGCCGGAATATGAAAAACTGTTTTTT.

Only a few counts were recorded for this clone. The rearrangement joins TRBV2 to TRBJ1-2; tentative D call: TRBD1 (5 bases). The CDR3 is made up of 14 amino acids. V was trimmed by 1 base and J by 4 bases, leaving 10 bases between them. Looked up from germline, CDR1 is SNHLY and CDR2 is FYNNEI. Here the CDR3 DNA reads TGTGCCAGCAGTGAAGAAGGGGCCAGCTATGGCTACACCTTC. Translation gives CASSEEGASYGYTF.

The CDR3 reads CAWSGAGGREAFF. CDR3 DNA sequence: TGTGCCTGGAGTGGCGCGGGAGGTAGGGAAGCTTTCTTT. The chain couples TRBV30 to TRBJ1-1; D unresolved. This CDR3 is built from 13 residues. Trimming took 1 base from V and 8 from J, leaving 14 bases between them. CDR1 is GTSNPN, CDR2 SVGIG, per germline (reference sequence).

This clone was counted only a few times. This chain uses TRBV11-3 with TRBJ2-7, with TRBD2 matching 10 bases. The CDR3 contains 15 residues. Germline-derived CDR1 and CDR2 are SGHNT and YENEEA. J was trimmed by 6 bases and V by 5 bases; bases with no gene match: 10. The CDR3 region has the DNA TGTGCCAGCAGCCCCGGTCTAGCGGGGGACGGCGAGCAGTACTTC. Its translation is CASSPGLAGDGEQYF.

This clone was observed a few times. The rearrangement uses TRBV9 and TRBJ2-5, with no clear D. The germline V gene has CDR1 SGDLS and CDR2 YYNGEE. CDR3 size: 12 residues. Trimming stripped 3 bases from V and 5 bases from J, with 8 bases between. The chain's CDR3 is CASSANGETQYF. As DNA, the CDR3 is TGTGCCAGCAGCGCCAACGGGGAGACCCAGTACTTC.

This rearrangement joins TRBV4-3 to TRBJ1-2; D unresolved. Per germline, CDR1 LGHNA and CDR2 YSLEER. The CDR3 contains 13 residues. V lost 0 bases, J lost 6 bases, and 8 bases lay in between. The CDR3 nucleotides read TGCGCCAGCAGCCAAGACCGATACAATGGCTACACCTTC. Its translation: CASSQDRYNGYTF.

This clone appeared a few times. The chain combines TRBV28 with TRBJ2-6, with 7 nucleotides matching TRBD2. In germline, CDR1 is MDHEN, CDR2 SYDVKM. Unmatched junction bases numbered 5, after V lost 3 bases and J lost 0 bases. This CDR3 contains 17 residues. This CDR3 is CASSLGGVYSGANVLTF. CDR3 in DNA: TGTGCCAGCAGTTTGGGGGGGGTGTACTCTGGGGCCAACGTCCTGACTTTC.

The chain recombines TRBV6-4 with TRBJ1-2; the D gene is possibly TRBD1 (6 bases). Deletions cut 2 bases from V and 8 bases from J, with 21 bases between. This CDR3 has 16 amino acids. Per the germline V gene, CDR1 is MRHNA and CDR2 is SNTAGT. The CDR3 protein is CASSDALGAPMNGYTF. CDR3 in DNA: TGTGCCAGCAGTGACGCCCTGGGGGCTCCAATGAACGGCTACACCTTC.

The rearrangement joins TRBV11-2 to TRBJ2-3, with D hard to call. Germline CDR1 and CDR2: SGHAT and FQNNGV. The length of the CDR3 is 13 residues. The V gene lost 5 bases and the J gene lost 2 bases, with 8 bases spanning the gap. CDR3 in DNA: TGTGCCAGCAGCCTATCATTCACAGATACGCAGTATTTT. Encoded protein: CASSLSFTDTQYF.

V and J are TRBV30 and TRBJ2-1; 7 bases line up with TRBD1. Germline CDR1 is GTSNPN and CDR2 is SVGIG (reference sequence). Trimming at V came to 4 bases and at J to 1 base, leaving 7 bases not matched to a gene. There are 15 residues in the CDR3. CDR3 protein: CAWIPMGQSYNEQFF. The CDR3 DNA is TGTGCCTGGATCCCTATGGGACAGTCCTACAATGAGCAGTTCTTC.

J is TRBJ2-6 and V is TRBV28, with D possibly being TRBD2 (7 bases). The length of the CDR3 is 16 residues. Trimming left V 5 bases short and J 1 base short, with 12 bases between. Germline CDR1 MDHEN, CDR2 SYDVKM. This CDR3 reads CASSPRGGSGANVLTF. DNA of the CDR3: TGTGCCAGCAGTCCGAGGGGGGGGTCTGGGGCCAACGTCCTGACTTTC.

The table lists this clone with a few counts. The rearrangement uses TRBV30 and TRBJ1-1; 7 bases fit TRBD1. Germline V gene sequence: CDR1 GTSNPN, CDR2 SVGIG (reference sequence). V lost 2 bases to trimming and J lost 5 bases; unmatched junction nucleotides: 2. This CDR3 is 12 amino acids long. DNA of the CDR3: TGTGCCTGGAGTTCAGGGGGGACTGAAGCTTTCTTT. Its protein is CAWSSGGTEAFF.

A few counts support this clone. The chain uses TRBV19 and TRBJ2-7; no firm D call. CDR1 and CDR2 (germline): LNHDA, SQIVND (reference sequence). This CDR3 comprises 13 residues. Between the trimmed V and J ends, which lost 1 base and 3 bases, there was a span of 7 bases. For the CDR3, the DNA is TGTGCCAGTAGTATAGGAGCCTTCTACGAGCAGTACTTC. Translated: CASSIGAFYEQYF.

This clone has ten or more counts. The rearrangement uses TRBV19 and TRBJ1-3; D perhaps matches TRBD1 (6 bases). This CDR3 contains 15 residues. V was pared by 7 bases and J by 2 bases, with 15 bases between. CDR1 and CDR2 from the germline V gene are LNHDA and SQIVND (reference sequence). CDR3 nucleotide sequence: TGTGCCAGTAAACCACCCGGACAGACTGGAAACACCATATATTTT. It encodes CASKPPGQTGNTIYF.

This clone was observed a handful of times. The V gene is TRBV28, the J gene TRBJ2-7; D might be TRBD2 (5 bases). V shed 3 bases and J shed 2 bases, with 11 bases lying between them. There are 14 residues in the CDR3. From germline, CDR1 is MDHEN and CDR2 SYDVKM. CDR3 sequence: CASSFTSETYEQYF. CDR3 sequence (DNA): TGTGCCAGCAGTTTCACTAGTGAAACCTACGAGCAGTACTTC.

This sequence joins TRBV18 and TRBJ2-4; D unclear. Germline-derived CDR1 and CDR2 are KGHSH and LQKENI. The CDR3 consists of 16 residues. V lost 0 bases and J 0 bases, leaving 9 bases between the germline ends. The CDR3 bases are TGTGCCAGCTCACCACCAGGCGGTTTAGCCAAAAACATTCAGTACTTC. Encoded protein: CASSPPGGLAKNIQYF.

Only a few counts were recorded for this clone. The CDR3: CASSLDRDQPQHF. In nucleotides, the CDR3 is TGTGCCAGCAGTTTAGACAGGGATCAGCCCCAGCATTTT. This chain links TRBV27 with TRBJ1-5; 7 bases match TRBD1. With V trimmed by 2 bases and J by 5 bases, 0 bases remained unmatched. The CDR3 is 13 residues long. Germline loops: CDR1 MNHEY, CDR2 SMNVEV (reference sequence).

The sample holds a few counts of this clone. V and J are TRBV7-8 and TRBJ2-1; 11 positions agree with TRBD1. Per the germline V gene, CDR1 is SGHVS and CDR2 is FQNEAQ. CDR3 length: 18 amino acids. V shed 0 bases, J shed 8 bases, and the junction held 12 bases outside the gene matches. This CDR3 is CASSLAAGTGGLGDEQFF. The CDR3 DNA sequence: TGTGCCAGCAGCTTAGCGGCCGGGACAGGGGGGTTAGGCGATGAGCAGTTCTTC.

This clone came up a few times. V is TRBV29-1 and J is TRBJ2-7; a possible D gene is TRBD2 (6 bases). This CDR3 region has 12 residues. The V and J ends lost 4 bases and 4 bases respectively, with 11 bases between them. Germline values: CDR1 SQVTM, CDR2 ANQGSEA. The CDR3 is CSVGGTPYEQYF. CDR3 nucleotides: TGCAGCGTTGGCGGGACCCCATACGAGCAGTACTTC.

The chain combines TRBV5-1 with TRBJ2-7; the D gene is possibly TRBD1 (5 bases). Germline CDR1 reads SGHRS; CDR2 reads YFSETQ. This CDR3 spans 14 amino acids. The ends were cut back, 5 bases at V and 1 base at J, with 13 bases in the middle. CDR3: CASRRGTDSYEQYF. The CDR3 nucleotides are TGCGCCAGCAGAAGGGGTACGGATTCCTACGAGCAGTACTTC.

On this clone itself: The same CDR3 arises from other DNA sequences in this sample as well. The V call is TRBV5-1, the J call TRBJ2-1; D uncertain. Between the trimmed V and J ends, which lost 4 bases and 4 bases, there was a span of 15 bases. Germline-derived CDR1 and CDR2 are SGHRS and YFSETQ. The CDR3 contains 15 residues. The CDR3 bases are TGCGCCAGCAGCCCTACGGGTTCAAGTTACAATGAGCAGTTCTTC. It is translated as CASSPTGSSYNEQFF.

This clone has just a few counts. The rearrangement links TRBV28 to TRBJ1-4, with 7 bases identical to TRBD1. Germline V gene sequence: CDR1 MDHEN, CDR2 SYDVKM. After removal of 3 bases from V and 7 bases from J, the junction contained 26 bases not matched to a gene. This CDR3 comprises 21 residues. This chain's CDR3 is CASSFPAREGGTAQYLEKLFF. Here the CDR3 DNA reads TGTGCCAGCAGTTTCCCAGCCCGGGAAGGGGGGACAGCGCAATATCTTGAAAAACTGTTTTTT.

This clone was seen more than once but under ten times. The CDR3 DNA reads TGTGCCAGCAGCTTGGCTAGCGGGAGTCGATCAGATACGCAGTATTTT. Protein product: CASSLASGSRSDTQYF. This chain links TRBV7-8 with TRBJ2-3; 10 bases match TRBD2. Germline CDR1 is SGHVS and CDR2 is FQNEAQ. J lost 4 bases, V lost 3 bases, and 7 bases had no gene match. This CDR3 has 16 residues.

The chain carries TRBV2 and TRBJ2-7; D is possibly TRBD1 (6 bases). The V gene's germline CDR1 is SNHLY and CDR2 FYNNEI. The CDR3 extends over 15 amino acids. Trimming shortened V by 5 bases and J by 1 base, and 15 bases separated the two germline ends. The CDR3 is CASSNRARGSYEQYF. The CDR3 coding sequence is TGTGCCAGCAGTAACAGGGCAAGAGGTTCCTACGAGCAGTACTTC.